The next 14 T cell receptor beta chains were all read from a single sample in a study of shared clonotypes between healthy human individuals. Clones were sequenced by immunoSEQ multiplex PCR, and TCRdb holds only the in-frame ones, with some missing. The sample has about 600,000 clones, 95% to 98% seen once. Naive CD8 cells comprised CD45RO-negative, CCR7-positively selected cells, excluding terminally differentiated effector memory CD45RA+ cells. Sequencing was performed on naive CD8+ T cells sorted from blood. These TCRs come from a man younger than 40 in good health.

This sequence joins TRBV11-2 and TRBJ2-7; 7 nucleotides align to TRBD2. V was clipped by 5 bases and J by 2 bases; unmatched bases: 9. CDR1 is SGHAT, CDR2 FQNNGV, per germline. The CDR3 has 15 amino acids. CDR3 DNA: TGTGCCAGCAGCGCCCCACCGGGAGGTCCCTACGAGCAGTACTTC. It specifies CASSAPPGGPYEQYF. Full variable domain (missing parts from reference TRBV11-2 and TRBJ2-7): EAGVAQSPRYKIIEKRQSVAFWCNPISGHATLYWYQQILGQGPKLLIQFQNNGVVDDSQLPKDRFSAERLKGVDSTLKIQPAKLEDSAVYLCASSAPPGGPYEQYFGPGTRLTVT.

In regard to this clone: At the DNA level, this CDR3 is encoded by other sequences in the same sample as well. CDR3 residues: CASSLSRGNEQFF. As DNA, the CDR3 is TGTGCCAGCAGTTTATCCAGGGGCAATGAGCAGTTCTTC. The chain recombines TRBV27 with TRBJ2-1; the D gene is possibly TRBD1 (6 bases). The V end was cut by 0 bases, the J end by 6 bases, with 6 bases between. The CDR3 is 13 amino acids. The germline CDR1 and CDR2 sequences are MNHEY and SMNVEV (reference sequence).

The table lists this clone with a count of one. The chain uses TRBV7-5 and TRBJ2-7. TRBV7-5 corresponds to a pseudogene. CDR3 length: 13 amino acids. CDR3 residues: CVRSLGQGRGQYF. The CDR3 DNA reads TGTGTCAGAAGCTTAGGGCAAGGTCGTGGGCAGTACTTC.

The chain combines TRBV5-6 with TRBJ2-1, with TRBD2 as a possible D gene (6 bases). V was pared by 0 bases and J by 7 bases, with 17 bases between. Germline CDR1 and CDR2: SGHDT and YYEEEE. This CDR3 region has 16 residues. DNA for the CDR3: TGTGCCAGCAGCTTGGTGGGCGGGACTGAAAATAATGAGCAGTTCTTC. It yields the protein CASSLVGGTENNEQFF.

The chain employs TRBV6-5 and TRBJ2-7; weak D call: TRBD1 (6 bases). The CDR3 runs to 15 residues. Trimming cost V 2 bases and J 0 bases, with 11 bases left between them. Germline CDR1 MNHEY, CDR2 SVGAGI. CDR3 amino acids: CASSYGQGFSYEQYF. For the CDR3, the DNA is TGTGCCAGCAGTTACGGGCAGGGGTTCTCCTACGAGCAGTACTTC.

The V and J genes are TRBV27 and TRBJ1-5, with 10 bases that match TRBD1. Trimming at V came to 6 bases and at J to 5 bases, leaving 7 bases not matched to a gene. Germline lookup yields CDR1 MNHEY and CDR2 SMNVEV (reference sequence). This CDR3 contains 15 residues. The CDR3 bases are TGTGCCAGCAGATCCAGGGACAGGGGAGATCAGCCCCAGCATTTT. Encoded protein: CASRSRDRGDQPQHF.

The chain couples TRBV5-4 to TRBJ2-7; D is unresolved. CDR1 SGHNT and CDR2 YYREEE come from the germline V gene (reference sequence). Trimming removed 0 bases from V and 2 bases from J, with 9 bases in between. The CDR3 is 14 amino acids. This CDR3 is CASSLEASPYEQYF. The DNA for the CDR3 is TGTGCCAGCAGCTTGGAAGCGTCGCCCTACGAGCAGTACTTC. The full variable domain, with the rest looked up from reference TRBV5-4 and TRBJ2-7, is ETGVTQSPTHLIKTRGQQVTLRCSSQSGHNTVSWYQQALGQGPQFIFQYYREEENGRGNFPPRFSGLQFPNYSSELNVNALELDDSALYLCASSLEASPYEQYFGPGTRLTVT.

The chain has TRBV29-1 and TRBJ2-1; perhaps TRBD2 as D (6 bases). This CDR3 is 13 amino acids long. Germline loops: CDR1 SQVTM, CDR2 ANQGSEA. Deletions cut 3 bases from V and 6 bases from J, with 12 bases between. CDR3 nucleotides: TGCAGCGTTGACACTAGGGGACTCAATGAGCAGTTCTTC. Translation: CSVDTRGLNEQFF.

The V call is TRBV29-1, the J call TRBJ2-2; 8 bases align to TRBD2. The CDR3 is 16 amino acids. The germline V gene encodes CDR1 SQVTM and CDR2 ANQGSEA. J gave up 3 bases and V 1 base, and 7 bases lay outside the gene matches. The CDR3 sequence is CSVEVLREEDTGELFF. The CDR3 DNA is TGCAGCGTTGAAGTGTTGCGGGAGGAAGACACCGGGGAGCTGTTTTTT.

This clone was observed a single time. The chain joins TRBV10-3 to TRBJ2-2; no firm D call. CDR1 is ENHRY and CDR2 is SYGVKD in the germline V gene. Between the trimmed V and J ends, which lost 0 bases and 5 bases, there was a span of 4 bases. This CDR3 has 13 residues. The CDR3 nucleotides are TGTGCCATCAGTGAGTCGGGTACCGGGGAGCTGTTTTTT. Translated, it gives CAISESGTGELFF.

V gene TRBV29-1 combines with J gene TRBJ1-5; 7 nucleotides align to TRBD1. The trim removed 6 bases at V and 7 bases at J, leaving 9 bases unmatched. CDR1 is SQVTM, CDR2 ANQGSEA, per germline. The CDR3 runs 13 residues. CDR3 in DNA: TGCAGCGTCGCCGACAGGGACGGCCAGCCCCAGCATTTT. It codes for CSVADRDGQPQHF.

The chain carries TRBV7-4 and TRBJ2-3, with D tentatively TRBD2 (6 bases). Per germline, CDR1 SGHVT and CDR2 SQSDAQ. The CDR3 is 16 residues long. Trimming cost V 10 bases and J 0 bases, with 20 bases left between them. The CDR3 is CATSVGTGTSTDTQYF. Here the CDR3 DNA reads TGTGCCACTAGCGTAGGCACTGGGACTAGCACAGATACGCAGTATTTT.

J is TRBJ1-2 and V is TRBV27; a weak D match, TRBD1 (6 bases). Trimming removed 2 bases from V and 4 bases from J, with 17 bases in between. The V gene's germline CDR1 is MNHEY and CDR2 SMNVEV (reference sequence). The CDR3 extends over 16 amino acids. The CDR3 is CASSLGPGAPAYGYTF. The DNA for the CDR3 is TGTGCCAGCAGTTTAGGGCCAGGGGCGCCGGCCTATGGCTACACCTTC.

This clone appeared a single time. This CDR3 reads CASSELARTGNEAFF. The DNA for the CDR3 is TGCGCCAGCAGTGAGTTAGCCCGGACAGGGAACGAAGCTTTCTTT. The rearrangement uses TRBV10-2 and TRBJ1-1, with 8 bases that match TRBD1. Germline trimming cut 1 base from V and 8 bases from J; bases unmatched to any gene: 9. The CDR3 is 15 amino acids. Per germline, CDR1 WSHSY and CDR2 SAAADI.